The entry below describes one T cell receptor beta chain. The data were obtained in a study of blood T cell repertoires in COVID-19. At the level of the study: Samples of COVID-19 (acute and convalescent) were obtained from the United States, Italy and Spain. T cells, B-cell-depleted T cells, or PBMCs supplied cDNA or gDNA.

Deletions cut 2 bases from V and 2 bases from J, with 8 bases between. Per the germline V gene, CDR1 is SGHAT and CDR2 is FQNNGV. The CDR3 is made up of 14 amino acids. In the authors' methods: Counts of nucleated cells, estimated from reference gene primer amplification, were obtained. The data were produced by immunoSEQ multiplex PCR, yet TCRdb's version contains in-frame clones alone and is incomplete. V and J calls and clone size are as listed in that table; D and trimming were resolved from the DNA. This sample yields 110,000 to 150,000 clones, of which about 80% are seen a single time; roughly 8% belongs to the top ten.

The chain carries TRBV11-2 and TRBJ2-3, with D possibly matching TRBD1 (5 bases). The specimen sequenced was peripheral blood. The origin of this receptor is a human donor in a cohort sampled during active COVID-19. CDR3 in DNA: TGTGCCAGCAGCTTAAGACAGTCCACAGATACGCAGTATTTT. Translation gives CASSLRQSTDTQYF.